The subject of this entry is one T cell receptor (beta chain). What it binds is not known. The data derive from a study of Graves' ophthalmopathy and Graves' hyperthyroidism. General observations from the study: Clonotypes were expanded in thyroid at above 0.001 frequency, and most also appeared in blood. The 13-signature model separated ophthalmopathy from stable hyperthyroidism at approximately 91% sensitivity and 80% to 84% specificity.

Per the germline V gene, CDR1 is SGDLS and CDR2 is YYNGEE. After removal of 0 bases from V and 9 bases from J, the junction contained 8 bases not matched to a gene. The CDR3 is made up of 16 amino acids. Orbital computed tomography and thyroid ultrasound, along with TRAb, serum thyroxine and clinical symptoms, underpinned diagnosis. As the template, RNA transcripts were used to amplify TCR beta CDR3 regions. HTBI primers were used in a first-round RT-PCR, which preceded a second-round multiplex PCR. TCRdb processed the multiplex PCR reads anew with MiXCR; each CDR3 protein has one entry. This table holds around 660,000 distinct CDR3 sequences, about 38% found once.

This chain links TRBV9 with TRBJ1-6, with 8 bases aligning to TRBD1. This TCR was recovered from an adult man with Graves' ophthalmopathy. The specimen was peripheral blood. The CDR3 sequence is CASSVVSRTGSSPLHF. The CDR3 region has the DNA TGTGCCAGCAGCGTAGTTTCCCGGACAGGGAGTTCACCCCTCCACTTT.